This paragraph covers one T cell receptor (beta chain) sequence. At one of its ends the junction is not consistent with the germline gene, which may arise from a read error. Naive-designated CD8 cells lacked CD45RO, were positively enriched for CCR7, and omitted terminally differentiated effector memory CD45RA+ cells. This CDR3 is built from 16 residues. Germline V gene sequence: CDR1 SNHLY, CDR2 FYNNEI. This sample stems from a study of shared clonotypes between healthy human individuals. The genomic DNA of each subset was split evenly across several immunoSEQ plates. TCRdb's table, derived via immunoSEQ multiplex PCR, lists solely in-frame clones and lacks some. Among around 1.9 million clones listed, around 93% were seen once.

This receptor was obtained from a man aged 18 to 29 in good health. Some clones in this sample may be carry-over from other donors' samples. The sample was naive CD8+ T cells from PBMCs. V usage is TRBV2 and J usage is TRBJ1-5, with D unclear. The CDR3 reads CASREDRISSNQPQHF. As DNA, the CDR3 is TGTGCCAGCAGAGAAGACCGAATCAGTAGCAATCAGCCCCAGCATTTT.